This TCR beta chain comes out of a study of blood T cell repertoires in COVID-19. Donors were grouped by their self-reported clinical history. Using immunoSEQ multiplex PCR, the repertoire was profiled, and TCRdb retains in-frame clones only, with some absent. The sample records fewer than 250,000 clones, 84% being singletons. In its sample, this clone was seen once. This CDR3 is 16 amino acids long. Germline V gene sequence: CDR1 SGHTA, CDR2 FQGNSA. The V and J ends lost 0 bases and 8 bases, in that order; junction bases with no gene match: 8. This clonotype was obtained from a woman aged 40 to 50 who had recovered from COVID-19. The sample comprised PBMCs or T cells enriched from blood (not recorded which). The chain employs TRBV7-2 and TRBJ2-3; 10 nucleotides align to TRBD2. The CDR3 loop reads CASSLALASGGVTQYF. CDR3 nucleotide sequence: TGTGCCAGCAGCTTAGCCCTGGCTAGCGGGGGAGTTACGCAGTATTTT.